The 17 T cell receptor beta chains in this list originate from one sample, sequenced in a study of liver allograft versus peripheral blood T cells. Study-wide background: Comparing T cell receptor repertoires in transplanted livers with those in recipients' peripheral blood was part of the design.

TCRdb re-derived calls from the reads in MiXCR, one entry per CDR3 protein. The sample lists approximately 9,400 distinct CDR3 sequences, 19% occurring once. The receptor set was obtained from a human patient who had a liver transplant. Some of the T cells might come from the graft donor.

This clonotype is deemed medium-sized (0.01 to 0.1%). The chain carries TRBV6-2 or TRBV6-3 and TRBJ2-1; no firm D call. Germline V lookup: CDR1 MNHEY, CDR2 SVGEGT. This CDR3 is 12 amino acids long. V was shortened by 0 bases and J by 13 bases, with 10 bases between the two germline ends. The CDR3 DNA is TGTGCCAGCAGTTACTCTGCTACCCCCCAGTTCTTC. Protein: CASSYSATPQFF.

This clonotype is medium-sized by share. The rearrangement joins TRBV27 to TRBJ2-7; 8 bases align to TRBD2. Germline CDR1 reads MNHEY; CDR2 reads SMNVEV (reference sequence). J was trimmed by 2 bases and V by 5 bases; bases with no gene match: 2. The CDR3 loop spans 13 amino acids. The CDR3 DNA sequence: TGTGCCAGCAGTCGCGGGGGGACCTACGAGCAGTACTTC. It encodes CASSRGGTYEQYF.

This sequence joins TRBV14 and TRBJ1-2, with 7 bases identical to TRBD1. V lost 4 bases, J lost 6 bases, and 11 bases stayed unmatched. CDR1 and CDR2 (germline): SGHDN, FVKESK. The CDR3 runs to 15 residues. CDR3: CASSLIPTGINGYTF. CDR3 DNA: TGTGCCAGCAGCCTCATTCCGACAGGGATCAATGGCTACACCTTC.

As regards this clonotype: This may arise from a read error, as a much more abundant clone is one base away. CDR3 nucleotide sequence: TGTGCCAGCAGTTTAGCAGTAACCTACGAGCAGTACTTC. Amino acid sequence: CASSLAVTYEQYF. V and J are TRBV27 and TRBJ2-7; D is undetermined. Germline V lookup: CDR1 MNHEY, CDR2 SMNVEV (reference sequence). The ends were cut back, 2 bases at V and 2 bases at J, with 7 bases in the middle. The CDR3 sequence is 13 residues long.

This clonotype rates as medium-sized. The chain couples TRBV13 to TRBJ1-1; D perhaps matches TRBD1 (6 bases). V was shortened by 7 bases and J by 1 base, with 16 bases between the two germline ends. CDR3 length: 15 amino acids. Germline CDR1 PRHDT, CDR2 FYEKMQ (reference sequence). The DNA of the CDR3 is TGTGCCAGCACCCCTCCCACAGGGAGGAACACTGAAGCTTTCTTT. Protein sequence: CASTPPTGRNTEAFF.

This clonotype was detected ten times or more. This sequence joins TRBV6-2 or TRBV6-3 and TRBJ2-7; D uncertain. The V end lost 6 bases, the J end lost 2 bases, and 17 bases lay between the germline ends. Per germline, CDR1 MNHEY and CDR2 SVGEGT. This CDR3 region has 15 residues. The CDR3 nucleotides are TGTGCCAGCAGCCCGCTACCGGTGGCAACCTACGAGCAGTACTTC. Encoded protein: CASSPLPVATYEQYF.

This clonotype is judged medium-sized. J is TRBJ2-7 and V is TRBV29-1; D is perhaps TRBD1 or TRBD2 (5 bases each). In germline, CDR1 is SQVTM, CDR2 ANQGSEA. Between the trimmed V and J ends, which lost 3 bases and 3 bases, there was a span of 9 bases. The CDR3 is 12 residues long. DNA of the CDR3: TGCAGCGTTGATTATGGGGGCTACGAGCAGTACTTC. This sequence encodes CSVDYGGYEQYF.

This clonotype was seen more than once but under ten times. The rearrangement links TRBV27 to TRBJ1-2; D remains ambiguous. Germline CDR1 and CDR2: MNHEY and SMNVEV (reference sequence). V shed 4 bases and J shed 6 bases, with 18 bases lying between them. The CDR3 sequence is 15 residues long. The CDR3 DNA sequence: TGTGCCAGCAGTTCCCTCGGGGTTGGGGAAGATGGCTACACCTTC. It encodes CASSSLGVGEDGYTF.

This clonotype has ten or more counts. V usage is TRBV15 and J usage is TRBJ1-2, with D possibly TRBD1 on 5 matching bases. Germline V lookup: CDR1 LNHNV, CDR2 YYDKDF (reference sequence). There are 15 residues in the CDR3. Trimming took 0 bases from V and 5 from J, leaving 13 bases between them. In nucleotides, the CDR3 is TGTGCCACCAGCAGAGAGGGCGCAGGGAGGTATGGCTACACCTTC. It translates to CATSREGAGRYGYTF.

In regard to this clonotype: A much larger clone differs from this one at a single base, so this may be a read error. This chain uses TRBV10-3 with TRBJ1-1; D is unresolved. V lost 5 bases to trimming and J lost 1 base, with 11 bases between them. Germline V gives CDR1 ENHRY, CDR2 SYGVKD. This CDR3 is built from 14 residues. The CDR3: CAISYNVENTEAFF. Here the CDR3 DNA reads TGTGCCATCAGTTATAACGTTGAGAACACTGAAGCTTTCTTT.

At least ten counts were recorded for this clonotype. The V call is TRBV27, the J call TRBJ1-2; the D is unclear. This CDR3 has 15 residues. Germline-derived CDR1 and CDR2 are MNHEY and SMNVEV (reference sequence). The V gene lost 2 bases and the J gene lost 5 bases, with 15 bases spanning the gap. The CDR3 nucleotides read TGTGCCAGCAGTTTAGATGGGAGAAACCCTTATGGCTACACCTTC. Its protein is CASSLDGRNPYGYTF.

Note on this clonotype: A much larger clone differs by one base, so this may be a read error. The rearrangement uses TRBV14 and TRBJ1-2, with a possible D match to TRBD1 (5 bases). CDR3 size: 15 residues. The germline V gene has CDR1 SGHDN and CDR2 FVKESK. The V end lost 2 bases, the J end lost 8 bases, and 18 bases lay between the germline ends. The CDR3 DNA is TGTGCCAGCAGCCAAAGAGGGACCGCCTCGAGGGGCTACACCTTC. Translating it yields CASSQRGTASRGYTF. Complete variable domain (other parts from reference TRBV14 and TRBJ1-2): EAGVTQFPSHSVIEKGQTVTLRCDPISGHDNLYWYRRVMGKEIKFLLHFVKESKQDESGMPNNRFLAERTGGTYSTLKVQPAELEDSGVYFCASSQRGTASRGYTFGSGTRLTVV.

This clonotype was counted between two and nine times. This chain joins TRBV11-3 and TRBJ2-1; D is possibly TRBD1 or TRBD2 (7 bases each). Looked up from germline, CDR1 is SGHNT and CDR2 is YENEEA. The CDR3 has 14 residues. The V and J ends lost 4 bases and 7 bases respectively, with 14 bases between them. CDR3 nucleotide sequence: TGTGCCAGCAGCTGGGAGGGGGCGCGGAATGAGCAGTTCTTC. Translating it yields CASSWEGARNEQFF.

Relative to its sample, this clonotype is medium-sized. The chain couples TRBV19 to TRBJ1-4; 7 positions agree with TRBD1. In germline, CDR1 is LNHDA, CDR2 SQIVND (reference sequence). Trimming at V came to 1 base and at J to 7 bases, leaving 3 bases not matched to a gene. This CDR3 spans 14 amino acids. The CDR3 coding sequence is TGTGCCAGTAGTATAGGACAGGGCGGTGAAAAACTGTTTTTT. Its translation is CASSIGQGGEKLFF.

This clonotype is medium-sized (0.01 to 0.1%). This chain uses TRBV13 with TRBJ2-7; D might be TRBD2 (6 bases). Trimming cost V 5 bases and J 2 bases, with 13 bases left between them. Germline V gene data show CDR1 as PRHDT and CDR2 as FYEKMQ (reference sequence). The CDR3 runs to 14 residues. CDR3 sequence: CASSLGGFTYEQYF. In DNA form, the CDR3 reads TGTGCCAGCAGCCTCGGGGGATTTACCTACGAGCAGTACTTC.

This clonotype was seen more than once but under ten times. The chain has TRBV24-1 and TRBJ1-2; the D is unclear. V was clipped by 3 bases and J by 4 bases, with 8 bases between them. This CDR3 is 13 amino acids long. CDR1 and CDR2 (germline): KGHDR, SFDVKD. CDR3 in amino acids: CATSDRSFYGYTF. DNA of the CDR3: TGTGCCACCAGTGATCGCTCATTCTATGGCTACACCTTC.

The chain joins TRBV7-9 to TRBJ1-2; no clear D. The CDR3 sequence is 15 residues long. The germline CDR1 and CDR2 sequences are SEHNR and FQNEAQ (reference sequence). Trimming removed 1 base from V and 0 bases from J, with 9 bases in between. This CDR3 reads CASSLGSASNYGYTF. CDR3 DNA: TGTGCCAGCAGCTTAGGGTCGGCTTCTAACTATGGCTACACCTTC.